This T cell receptor beta chain is from a study of early T cells in non-severe SARS-CoV-2 infection. Whole-study results and caveats: Reliance on VDJdb matching favored anti-spike CD8 responses; private and CD4 specificities were missed.

As part of library construction, unique molecular identifiers were attached to individual cDNA molecules. MiXCR, applied by TCRdb to the 5' RACE reads, yields one record per CDR3 protein. The table records tens of thousands of distinct CDR3 sequences, around 4.5% of them present only once. This clonotype has ten or more counts. Its matching antigen is unknown. There are 17 residues in the CDR3. The trim removed 5 bases at V and 5 bases at J, leaving 14 bases unmatched. Germline CDR1 SGHRS, CDR2 YFSETQ. The sequences come from whole blood, collected at baseline. The TCR sequence derives from an adult who was a healthcare worker with PCR-confirmed SARS-CoV-2 infection or an uninfected control (not recorded which). The rearrangement links TRBV5-1 to TRBJ2-1; 9 nucleotides line up with TRBD1. CDR3: CASRSLLPGQGNNEQFF. The CDR3 DNA is TGCGCCAGCAGGTCTCTCTTACCGGGACAGGGAAACAATGAGCAGTTCTTC.